These T cell receptor beta chains were read from a single sample in a study of response to subunit inactivated influenza vaccine. In TCRdb, the RT-PCR reads were re-called with MiXCR into one record per CDR3 protein. Here the sample spans approximately 170,000 distinct CDR3 sequences, approximately 12% being singletons. This sample also appeared in a second study, on T cells expressing NK-cell markers.

Sequences were derived from CD8+ T cells sorted from PBMCs, sampled 11 to 12 days after vaccination. The receptors were gathered from a man in his fifties who received an inactivated influenza vaccine. The CDR3 runs from the conserved cysteine through the conserved F or W. A D gene is named only where the DNA matches it firmly. Where a row states a size, it is once, few, many or the class of an expanded clone; other rows omit it.

cdr3_nt,cdr3_aa,j_call,d_call,clone_size,v_call
TGTGCCAGCCGGCCAACGGGAGAAGGATACAATGAGCAGTTCTTC,CASRPTGEGYNEQFF,TRBJ2-1,NA,NA,TRBV3-1
TGTGCCAGCACCGACCCGGGACAATCTTCCCACGAGCAGTACTTC,CASTDPGQSSHEQYF,TRBJ2-7,NA,few,TRBV7-9
TGTGCCAGCAGTCCGATCGACGGGATTGAAGCTTTCTTT,CASSPIDGIEAFF,TRBJ1-1,NA,many,TRBV6-6
TGTGCCAGCAGCTTAGGAGGCGGACCTAGCACAGATACGCAGTATTTT,CASSLGGGPSTDTQYF,TRBJ2-3,NA,NA,TRBV7-9
TGCGCCAGCAGCCAAGTTGTGGGCTACGAGCAGTACTTC,CASSQVVGYEQYF,TRBJ2-7,NA,NA,TRBV4-3
TGTGCCAGCAGTCCTCAGACCACCCTTTTAAACTATGGCTACACCTTC,CASSPQTTLLNYGYTF,TRBJ1-2,NA,few,TRBV6-1
TGTGCCAGCAGCTTGGGAGTGACCCAGTACGAGCAGTACTTC,CASSLGVTQYEQYF,TRBJ2-7,NA,few,TRBV5-6
TGTGCCAGCTGTTACTTTAGACAAAACCAAGATACGCAGTATTTT,CASCYFRQNQDTQYF,TRBJ2-3,NA,NA,TRBV6-2/TRBV6-3
TGCAGTGCTAGGGTTCCTAGCGGGAGGGTATACGAGCAGTACTTC,CSARVPSGRVYEQYF,TRBJ2-7,TRBD2,NA,TRBV20-1
TGTGCCAGCTCACCAGTCTATTCCGGGACAGTGAACCCCTACGAGCAGTACTTC,CASSPVYSGTVNPYEQYF,TRBJ2-7,TRBD1,many,TRBV18
TGCAGTGCTAGAGATCTCGGTTCCCACGAGCAGTACTTC,CSARDLGSHEQYF,TRBJ2-7,NA,many,TRBV20-1
TGTGCCACCAGTGAGCCAGGGGGGGACACCGGGGAGCTGTTTTTT,CATSEPGGDTGELFF,TRBJ2-2,NA,NA,TRBV24-1
TGTGCCAGCAGCCCCCCTGAGAAGAATGAGCAGTTCTTC,CASSPPEKNEQFF,TRBJ2-1,NA,NA,TRBV28
TGCGCCAGCAGCCAAGGTCATGTGAGGAGGGATGAAAAACTGTTTTTT,CASSQGHVRRDEKLFF,TRBJ1-4,NA,few,TRBV4-3
TGTGCCAGCCAACCCCTGGGGGTGGCTGAAGCTTTCTTT,CASQPLGVAEAFF,TRBJ1-1,NA,many,TRBV6-1
TGTGCCAGCAGTGTACCGTACTATGAAAAACTGTTTTTT,CASSVPYYEKLFF,TRBJ1-4,NA,few,TRBV6-1
TGTGCCAGCAGTTTGACCGTCCTCTACAATGAGCAGTTCTTC,CASSLTVLYNEQFF,TRBJ2-1,NA,NA,TRBV28
TGCGCCAGCAGCCAGGGAAGACAGGGGTGGTTGAACACTGAAGCTTTCTTT,CASSQGRQGWLNTEAFF,TRBJ1-1,TRBD1,NA,TRBV4-3